The clone carrying this T cell receptor beta chain was counted once. Clones were sequenced by immunoSEQ multiplex PCR, and TCRdb holds only the in-frame ones, with some missing. The data contain 70,000 to 80,000 clones, over 80% of them singletons. This sample is part of a study of blood T cell repertoires in COVID-19. Study background: The origin of the acute and convalescent COVID-19 samples was the United States, Italy and Spain.

Germline CDR1 is PRHDT and CDR2 is FYEKMQ (reference sequence). The CDR3 has 18 amino acids. V gave up 3 bases and J gave up 7 bases, with 25 bases separating them. This clonotype originated in a woman aged 50 to 60 with acute or convalescent COVID-19. What was sequenced was peripheral blood. The chain couples TRBV13 to TRBJ2-1; weak D call: TRBD2 (7 bases). The CDR3 spells CASSFQPLGGGSFNEQFF. The CDR3 DNA reads TGTGCCAGCAGCTTCCAGCCGTTGGGGGGCGGGAGTTTTAATGAGCAGTTCTTC. Full variable domain (missing parts from reference TRBV13 and TRBJ2-1): AAGVIQSPRHLIKEKRETATLKCYPIPRHDTVYWYQQGPGQDPQFLISFYEKMQSDKGSIPDRFSAQQFSDYHSELNMSSLELGDSALYFCASSFQPLGGGSFNEQFFGPGTRLTVL.